This T cell receptor (beta chain) derives from a study of cytomegalovirus exposure and HLA in healthy donors. PCR employed 60 Vbeta and 13 Jbeta primers. The protocol was immunoSEQ multiplex PCR, while the TCRdb copy is restricted to in-frame clones and leaves out a portion. The table records around 110,000 clones, over 70% of them present only once. The sample taken for sequencing was PBMCs. This sequence originates from a woman aged 18-29 years in good health and CMV-seronegative.

The CDR3 nucleotides read TGCGCCAGCAGCTTGGAGGGGTTCCAAGAGACCCAGTACTTC. The encoded protein is CASSLEGFQETQYF. The rearrangement links TRBV5-1 to TRBJ2-5; weak D call: TRBD1 (5 bases). The V end was cut by 0 bases, the J end by 1 base, with 7 bases between. Germline V gene sequence: CDR1 SGHRS, CDR2 YFSETQ. The CDR3 is made up of 14 amino acids.